The rows below give T cell receptor beta chains drawn from one sample of a study of early T cells in non-severe SARS-CoV-2 infection. TCRdb ran MiXCR on the 5' RACE reads and lists one entry per CDR3 protein. In the table there are 53,000 or so distinct CDR3 sequences, around 12% of which are singletons. The sample was whole blood, taken at baseline. All receptors derive from an adult who was a healthcare worker with PCR-confirmed SARS-CoV-2 infection or an uninfected control (not recorded which). Each CDR3 is given with its conserved first and last residue. The order of the fields is D gene, V gene, clone size, J gene, CDR3 DNA, CDR3 protein. D genes are given only for firm matches. Some rows mark clone size as missing; the rest say once, few, many or name a class of expanded clone.

D: NA
V: TRBV7-9
size: NA
J: TRBJ2-2
DNA: TGTGCCAGCAGCTTACATCAAAGGCTGTTGAACACCGGGGAGCTGTTTTTT
CDR3: CASSLHQRLLNTGELFF

D: NA
V: TRBV13
size: few
J: TRBJ1-1
DNA: TGTGCCAGCAGCCGACTCGGACAAAAACTAGACACTGAAGCTTTCTTT
CDR3: CASSRLGQKLDTEAFF

D: TRBD1
V: TRBV28
size: few
J: TRBJ1-1
DNA: TGTGCCAGCACCCCCGTCGACAGGGTAGGCACTGAAGCTTTCTTT
CDR3: CASTPVDRVGTEAFF

D: TRBD2
V: TRBV3-1
size: many
J: TRBJ2-3
DNA: TGTGCCAGCAGCCGGAGGGGGACTAGCGGCTCCACAGATACGCAGTATTTT
CDR3: CASSRRGTSGSTDTQYF

D: TRBD2
V: TRBV3-1
size: NA
J: TRBJ2-1
DNA: TGTGCCAGCAGCCAGCTTGGCGGGAGGTTCTACAATGAGCAGTTCTTC
CDR3: CASSQLGGRFYNEQFF

D: TRBD2
V: TRBV28
size: NA
J: TRBJ2-1
DNA: TGTGCCAGCAGCCGCGACTTTAGCGGGAGTAGTTTTGAGCAGTTCTTC
CDR3: CASSRDFSGSSFEQFF

D: NA
V: TRBV7-9
size: NA
J: TRBJ1-1
DNA: TGTGCCAGCAGCCCCCGGGCTCTTGGCGACACTGAAGCTTTCTTT
CDR3: CASSPRALGDTEAFF

D: TRBD2
V: TRBV2
size: many
J: TRBJ2-5
DNA: TGTGCCAGCAGATTTAGCGGGCGAGAGACCCAGTACTTC
CDR3: CASRFSGRETQYF

D: NA
V: TRBV20-1
size: NA
J: TRBJ1-2
DNA: TGCAGTGCTAACGATCGACAGGATTATGGCTACACCTTC
CDR3: CSANDRQDYGYTF

D: NA
V: TRBV20-1
size: NA
J: TRBJ2-7
DNA: TGCAGTGCTCCACGAACGGGGCTAGACGAGCAGTACTTC
CDR3: CSAPRTGLDEQYF

D: NA
V: TRBV20-1
size: many
J: TRBJ2-6
DNA: TGCAGTGCTCCCCCACCAGGGCGTTCTGGGGCCAACGTCCTGACTTTC
CDR3: CSAPPPGRSGANVLTF

D: NA
V: TRBV7-9
size: NA
J: TRBJ1-1
DNA: TGTGCCAGCAGCAGGGAGGAGAACACTGAAGCTTTCTTT
CDR3: CASSREENTEAFF

D: NA
V: TRBV4-3
size: NA
J: TRBJ2-7
DNA: TGCGCCAGCAGCCAAGATCTTCGCCCCCGTGCCTTAATGGGCTACGAGCAGTACTTC
CDR3: CASSQDLRPRALMGYEQYF

D: TRBD2
V: TRBV7-9
size: few
J: TRBJ2-2
DNA: TGTGCCAGCAGCCTTCTAGCGGAGGTCGGGGAGCTGTTTTTT
CDR3: CASSLLAEVGELFF

D: TRBD2
V: TRBV12-5
size: NA
J: TRBJ2-1
DNA: TGTGCTAGTGGTACGGGGACTAGCGGGAGCAATGAGCAGTTCTTC
CDR3: CASGTGTSGSNEQFF

D: TRBD1
V: TRBV5-6
size: NA
J: TRBJ2-1
DNA: TGTGCCAGCAGCTTCCCAATTGACGTCAGGGGGAATGAGCAGTTCTTC
CDR3: CASSFPIDVRGNEQFF

D: NA
V: TRBV20-1
size: NA
J: TRBJ2-2
DNA: TGCAGTGCTATGAAGGGTAGCGACGCCGGGGAGCTGTTTTTT
CDR3: CSAMKGSDAGELFF

D: TRBD2
V: TRBV7-6
size: few
J: TRBJ2-5
DNA: TGTGCCAGCAGCCCTGAAGGCGGGGGACAAGAGACCCAGTACTTC
CDR3: CASSPEGGGQETQYF

D: TRBD2
V: TRBV28
size: NA
J: TRBJ2-5
DNA: TGTGCCAGCAGTGTAGCGGGGCAAGAGACCCAGTACTTC
CDR3: CASSVAGQETQYF

D: TRBD1
V: TRBV28
size: many
J: TRBJ1-5
DNA: TGTGCCAGCAGTTCCCCGGGGAGGGGGCTTCAGCCCCAGCATTTT
CDR3: CASSSPGRGLQPQHF

D: NA
V: TRBV10-3
size: NA
J: TRBJ1-1
DNA: TGTGCCATCAGTGAGTCCCCGACAGGCGTGAACACTGAAGCTTTCTTT
CDR3: CAISESPTGVNTEAFF

D: TRBD2
V: TRBV7-2
size: NA
J: TRBJ2-3
DNA: TGTGCCAGCAGCACGACTAGCGGGAGGGCCGTAAATACGCAGTATTTT
CDR3: CASSTTSGRAVNTQYF

D: TRBD1
V: TRBV20-1
size: few
J: TRBJ2-7
DNA: TGCAGTGCTAGAGGACGGGGGACAGGGATGGACGAGCAGTACTTC
CDR3: CSARGRGTGMDEQYF

D: NA
V: TRBV7-8
size: many
J: TRBJ2-7
DNA: TGTGCCAGCAGCTTAGTCGCGGGGATGAGGACCTACGAGCAGTACTTC
CDR3: CASSLVAGMRTYEQYF

D: NA
V: TRBV7-8
size: few
J: TRBJ1-4
DNA: TGTGCCAGCAGCTTAGAACGTGAAAAACTGTTTTTT
CDR3: CASSLEREKLFF

D: NA
V: TRBV7-9
size: NA
J: TRBJ2-7
DNA: TGTGCCAGCAGCGAGGCAGTTAAAGCCTACGAGCAGTACTTC
CDR3: CASSEAVKAYEQYF

D: NA
V: TRBV12-3/TRBV12-4
size: few
J: TRBJ2-7
DNA: TGTGCCAGCAGTTTATCCGGGGTGGGACGCCCCTACGAGCAGTACTTC
CDR3: CASSLSGVGRPYEQYF

D: TRBD2
V: TRBV6-4
size: NA
J: TRBJ2-7
DNA: TGTGCCAGCAGTGATACTAGCGAGGGCGAGCAGTACTTC
CDR3: CASSDTSEGEQYF

D: NA
V: TRBV11-1
size: few
J: TRBJ1-1
DNA: TGTGCCAGCAGTTTAGCCCCAGGGATAAGCACTGAAGCTTTCTTT
CDR3: CASSLAPGISTEAFF

D: TRBD1
V: TRBV20-1
size: NA
J: TRBJ2-2
DNA: TGCAGTGCTAGAGGGGGAATTGACAGGGTTAAGTTCGGGGAGCTGTTTTTT
CDR3: CSARGGIDRVKFGELFF

D: NA
V: TRBV6-6
size: many
J: TRBJ2-7
DNA: TGTGCCAGCACCCCCAATCCCTACGAGCAGTACTTC
CDR3: CASTPNPYEQYF

D: TRBD1
V: TRBV20-1
size: many
J: TRBJ1-2
DNA: TGCAGTGCTAGAGTAAGGGACAGGAATCGACCGATCTATGGCTACACCTTC
CDR3: CSARVRDRNRPIYGYTF

D: TRBD2
V: TRBV7-9
size: many
J: TRBJ2-5
DNA: TGTGCCCTACCCGGGACGGGGGGTCCAGAGACCCAGTACTTC
CDR3: CALPGTGGPETQYF

D: TRBD1
V: TRBV20-1
size: NA
J: TRBJ1-6
DNA: TGCAGTGCCCGCCCCCCCGGGACAGACTATAATTCACCCCTCCACTTT
CDR3: CSARPPGTDYNSPLHF

D: NA
V: TRBV12-3/TRBV12-4
size: NA
J: TRBJ1-5
DNA: TGTGCCAGCAGCTCCCGGGGACTATATAGCAATCAGCCCCAGCATTTT
CDR3: CASSSRGLYSNQPQHF

D: NA
V: TRBV28
size: many
J: TRBJ1-3
DNA: TGTGCCAGCACCGTGACAGGCAGGGGAAACACCATATATTTT
CDR3: CASTVTGRGNTIYF

D: NA
V: TRBV7-2
size: few
J: TRBJ2-5
DNA: TGTGCCAGCAGCGGCAGCAGGGTGGGGGAGACCCAGTACTTC
CDR3: CASSGSRVGETQYF

D: NA
V: TRBV12-3/TRBV12-4
size: many
J: TRBJ1-5
DNA: TGTGCCAGCAGTTTGAGGACTCATCAGCCCCAGCATTTT
CDR3: CASSLRTHQPQHF

D: NA
V: TRBV7-2
size: few
J: TRBJ2-1
DNA: TGTGCCAGCAGCTTAGCGTGGGTAGAGCAGTTCTTC
CDR3: CASSLAWVEQFF

D: NA
V: TRBV21-1
size: few
J: TRBJ1-6
DNA: TGTGCCAGCAGCAATGGGATCCACTTT
CDR3: CASSNGIHF